These 9 T cell receptor beta chains were all obtained from the same sample, sequenced in a study of radiotherapy plus CTLA-4 blockade in lung cancer. Profiled with immunoSEQ multiplex PCR; TCRdb holds only in-frame clones, not every one. Counted here are about 23,000 clones, 60% to 85% occurring once; the ten biggest clones make up 2.5% to 3.5%. Sequencing used peripheral blood, obtained from a patient treated with radiotherapy plus ipilimumab. The receptors were gathered from a human donor with non-small cell lung cancer whose response to radiotherapy plus ipilimumab could not be evaluated.

This chain connects TRBV6-5 to TRBJ2-5, with D perhaps TRBD1 (6 bases). Trimming pared 5 bases from V and 4 bases from J, leaving 14 bases between. The germline CDR1 and CDR2 sequences are MNHEY and SVGAGI. The CDR3 totals 14 residues. CDR3 in DNA: TGTGCCAGCAGTCCTACAGGGCTCCCAGAGACCCAGTACTTC. Translation gives CASSPTGLPETQYF.

The chain has TRBV19 and TRBJ2-3; TRBD2 matches 7 bases. The junction had 6 bases not matched to a gene; V was cut back by 5 bases and J by 4 bases. This CDR3 spans 14 amino acids. CDR1 and CDR2 (germline): LNHDA, SQIVND (reference sequence). The CDR3 bases are TGTGCCAGTAGTCCGGGACTACTTTCAGATACGCAGTATTTT. Protein product: CASSPGLLSDTQYF. The whole variable domain, filled in from reference TRBV19 and TRBJ2-3, reads DGGITQSPKYLFRKEGQNVTLSCEQNLNHDAMYWYRQDPGQGLRLIYYSQIVNDFQKGDIAEGYSVSREKKESFPLTVTSAQKNPTAFYLCASSPGLLSDTQYFGPGTRLTVL.

The chain joins TRBV7-2 to TRBJ2-2; D possibly corresponds to TRBD1 (5 bases). The CDR3 length is 15 residues. V lost 5 bases, J lost 7 bases, and 17 bases lay in between. Germline assignment: CDR1 SGHTA and CDR2 FQGNSA. Here the CDR3 reads CASSPRQGPYGELFF. CDR3 coding DNA: TGTGCCAGCAGCCCAAGGCAGGGTCCCTACGGGGAGCTGTTTTTT.

This clone has more than one count but fewer than ten. The chain combines TRBV4-1 with TRBJ1-4; TRBD1 is a possible D gene (5 bases). V was shortened by 1 base and J by 5 bases, with 14 bases between the two germline ends. CDR1 is MGHRA and CDR2 is YSYEKL in the germline V gene. The length of the CDR3 is 16 residues. The DNA of the CDR3 is TGCGCCAGCAGCCAAGCCCCGCAGGGAAGAAATGAAAAACTGTTTTTT. Translating it yields CASSQAPQGRNEKLFF.

V usage is TRBV4-2 and J usage is TRBJ2-5, with 7 bases fitting TRBD2. The CDR3 totals 16 residues. V shed 0 bases, J shed 0 bases, and the junction held 4 bases outside the gene matches. Germline CDR1 and CDR2: LGHNA and YNFKEQ. CDR3 nucleotide sequence: TGTGCCAGCAGCCAAGAGGCTAGCGGTAACCAAGAGACCCAGTACTTC. Its translation: CASSQEASGNQETQYF.

The V call is TRBV27, the J call TRBJ1-5; 7 bases agree with TRBD1. This CDR3 region has 13 residues. CDR1 and CDR2 (germline): MNHEY, SMNVEV (reference sequence). V shed 6 bases and J 4 bases; nucleotides not matched to a gene: 3. The DNA of the CDR3 is TGTGCCAGCAGGGGACAGATTAATCAGCCCCAGCATTTT. It encodes CASRGQINQPQHF.

The CDR3 DNA follows: TGCGCCAGCAGTAGACTAGCGGGAGGGCTCGACAATGAGCAGTTCTTC. Its protein product is CASSRLAGGLDNEQFF. The chain has TRBV4-1 and TRBJ2-1, with 14 bases identical to TRBD2. The CDR3 consists of 16 residues. V trimming: 6 bases; J trimming: 5 bases; junction bases outside the gene matches: 6. Germline assignment: CDR1 MGHRA and CDR2 YSYEKL.

This chain uses TRBV5-5 with TRBJ2-4; TRBD2 might be the D (6 bases). This CDR3 comprises 16 residues. CDR1 and CDR2 from the germline V gene are SGHKS and YYEKEE (reference sequence). V was pared by 4 bases and J by 6 bases, with 20 bases between. Written as DNA, the CDR3 is TGTGCCAGCAGCGTGGGTGGCGGGATAGGGGTAAACATTCAGTACTTC. Protein: CASSVGGGIGVNIQYF.

Written as DNA, the CDR3 is TGCGCCAGCAGCCTCGGGTCGGCGGGAGTCTCAGATACGCAGTATTTT. This codes for CASSLGSAGVSDTQYF. This rearrangement joins TRBV5-1 to TRBJ2-3, with 7 positions matching TRBD2. Germline V gene lookup returns CDR1 SGHRS and CDR2 YFSETQ. V lost 4 bases and J lost 4; bases outside the gene matches: 12. CDR3 length equals 16 residues.